One sample yielded the 18 T cell receptor beta chains listed below, sequenced in a study of glioma-infiltrating T cells after dendritic cell vaccination. Regarding time point: after dendritic cell vaccination, including at tumor progression/relapse. TCRdb keeps only in-frame clones here, not all; method: immunoSEQ multiplex PCR. The sample includes approximately 99,000 clones, 80% of them seen just once. Specimen: blood, collected after dendritic cell vaccination. Receptors were obtained from a human donor with glioblastoma.

The V gene is TRBV29-1, the J gene TRBJ1-1; D not certain. CDR1 is SQVTM and CDR2 is ANQGSEA in the germline V gene. Trimming took 5 bases from V and 7 from J, leaving 20 bases between them. This CDR3 has 14 amino acids. In nucleotides, the CDR3 is TGCAGCGTTTCCAAGATTGGAGGCTTGTATGAAGCTTTCTTT. It encodes CSVSKIGGLYEAFF.

The rearrangement links TRBV7-2 to TRBJ2-3; D may be TRBD1 (6 bases). The CDR3 has 16 residues. Trimming stripped 4 bases from V and 3 bases from J, with 17 bases between. Germline V gene lookup returns CDR1 SGHTA and CDR2 FQGNSA. This CDR3 reads CASSSPQGLRTDTQYF. The CDR3, as DNA: TGTGCCAGCAGCTCCCCCCAGGGGCTTCGGACAGATACGCAGTATTTT.

V usage is TRBV15 and J usage is TRBJ2-5; TRBD2 aligns across 7 bases. Per the germline V gene, CDR1 is LNHNV and CDR2 is YYDKDF (reference sequence). V lost 7 bases to trimming and J lost 5 bases; unmatched junction nucleotides: 10. The CDR3 has 14 residues. The CDR3: CATTIAGMRETQYF. In nucleotides, the CDR3 is TGTGCCACCACCATAGCGGGTATGAGGGAGACCCAGTACTTC.

V usage is TRBV18 and J usage is TRBJ2-7; TRBD2 aligns across 7 bases. The CDR3 contains 16 residues. The germline V gene has CDR1 KGHSH and CDR2 LQKENI. The V gene end was trimmed by 3 bases and the J gene end by 2 bases; junction bases not matched to a gene: 10. The CDR3 nucleotides are TGTGCCAGCTCACCGATAGGCGGGGGACTTCCCTACGAGCAGTACTTC. Translation: CASSPIGGGLPYEQYF.

The V gene is TRBV11-3, the J gene TRBJ1-1; 8 nucleotides agree with TRBD1. From germline, CDR1 is SGHNT and CDR2 YENEEA. V lost 4 bases, J lost 8 bases, and 3 bases stayed unmatched. This CDR3 comprises 12 residues. The CDR3: CASSSGTGEAFF. CDR3 sequence (DNA): TGTGCCAGCAGCTCCGGGACAGGAGAAGCTTTCTTT.

V usage is TRBV9 and J usage is TRBJ2-3, with 9 nucleotides matching TRBD2. The J segment lost 2 bases and the V segment lost 4 bases, leaving 8 bases of the junction unmatched. The CDR3 is made up of 16 amino acids. Per germline, CDR1 SGDLS and CDR2 YYNGEE. CDR3 in DNA: TGTGCCAGCAGCTTTAGCGGGGGTCCCCTCACAGATACGCAGTATTTT. Protein product: CASSFSGGPLTDTQYF. The full variable domain, completed using reference TRBV9 and TRBJ2-3, is DSGVTQTPKHLITATGQRVTLRCSPRSGDLSVYWYQQSLDQGLQFLIQYYNGEERAKGNILERFSAQQFPDLHSELNLSSLELGDSALYFCASSFSGGPLTDTQYFGPGTRLTVL.

The rearrangement uses TRBV2 and TRBJ2-3; TRBD1 matches at 8 bases. V was pared by 6 bases and J by 1 base, with 6 bases of the junction left unmatched. The CDR3 totals 15 residues. Germline V gene lookup returns CDR1 SNHLY and CDR2 FYNNEI. The CDR3 spells CASRYLQGGTDTQYF. DNA of the CDR3: TGTGCCAGCAGGTACCTACAGGGGGGCACAGATACGCAGTATTTT.

CDR3 protein: CASSLDRDGEAFF. DNA for the CDR3: TGTGCCAGCAGTTTAGACAGGGATGGTGAAGCTTTCTTT. The V and J genes are TRBV28 and TRBJ1-1; 7 nucleotides align to TRBD1. CDR3 length equals 13 residues. Trimming cost V 2 bases and J 7 bases; bases outside gene matches: 4. CDR1 and CDR2 from the germline V gene are MDHEN and SYDVKM.

This clone was observed a handful of times. The CDR3 loop is CSVEFFQSGGGDTQYF. The CDR3 region has the DNA TGCAGCGTTGAATTCTTTCAGAGCGGGGGGGGAGATACGCAGTATTTT. The V and J genes are TRBV29-1 and TRBJ2-3; 10 nucleotides align to TRBD2. Germline CDR1 SQVTM, CDR2 ANQGSEA. The CDR3 loop spans 16 amino acids. With V trimmed by 2 bases and J by 5 bases, 10 bases remained unmatched.

The J gene is TRBJ2-5, the V gene TRBV29-1; maybe TRBD2 (6 bases). Trimming pared 0 bases from V and 7 bases from J, leaving 18 bases between. Germline V gene data show CDR1 as SQVTM and CDR2 as ANQGSEA. The CDR3 has 15 residues. The CDR3 nucleotides read TGCAGCGTTGAAGAACAACTAGCCCCGGGCGGGACCCAGTACTTC. Translated: CSVEEQLAPGGTQYF. Using reference TRBV29-1 and TRBJ2-5 for the parts outside the CDR3, the full variable domain is SAVISQKPSRDICQRGTSLTIQCQVDSQVTMMFWYRQQPGQSLTLIATANQGSEATYESGFVIDKFPISRPNLTFSTLTVSNMSPEDSSIYLCSVEEQLAPGGTQYFGPGTRLLVL.

As DNA, the CDR3 is TGTGCCATCAGTGAGACAGTGGGGGGGGCCGCAGATACGCAGTATTTT. It codes for CAISETVGGAADTQYF. This rearrangement joins TRBV10-3 to TRBJ2-3; the D gene is possibly TRBD2 (7 bases). CDR1 is ENHRY, CDR2 SYGVKD, per germline. This CDR3 spans 16 amino acids. The V and J ends lost 2 bases and 4 bases respectively, with 16 bases between them.

The V gene is TRBV7-9, the J gene TRBJ2-7, with D perhaps matching TRBD1 (5 bases). V lost 5 bases and J 5 bases, leaving 19 bases between the germline ends. The germline V gene has CDR1 SEHNR and CDR2 FQNEAQ (reference sequence). There are 15 residues in the CDR3. For the CDR3, the DNA is TGTGCCAGCAGCCCCCTAATGGCGGAAGGGGACGAGCAGTACTTC. Its translation: CASSPLMAEGDEQYF.

Here the CDR3 reads CAWSDTGQTYGYTF. CDR3 DNA: TGTGCCTGGAGTGACACGGGACAGACCTATGGCTACACCTTC. The genes are TRBV30 and TRBJ1-2; 7 bases align to TRBD1. From germline, CDR1 is GTSNPN and CDR2 SVGIG (reference sequence). CDR3 length: 14 residues. Germline trimming cut 1 base from V and 4 bases from J; bases unmatched to any gene: 6.

The rearrangement uses TRBV30 and TRBJ1-2; possibly TRBD1 for D (5 bases). Germline CDR1 reads GTSNPN; CDR2 reads SVGIG (reference sequence). This CDR3 contains 15 residues. V dropped 4 bases and J dropped 0 bases, with 15 bases sitting between them. CDR3 nucleotide sequence: TGTGCCTGGACCAGGAACAGGCGACCTAACTATGGCTACACCTTC. This codes for CAWTRNRRPNYGYTF.

The chain employs TRBV7-9 and TRBJ1-1; no reliable D call. V was pared by 2 bases and J by 7 bases, with 17 bases between. Germline CDR1 is SEHNR and CDR2 is FQNEAQ (reference sequence). The CDR3 is 15 amino acids. CDR3 in amino acids: CASSLSPGGGNEAFF. CDR3 sequence (DNA): TGTGCCAGCAGCTTATCCCCGGGCGGAGGCAATGAAGCTTTCTTT.

The chain is built from TRBV11-1 and TRBJ2-5; D is undetermined. The V gene's germline CDR1 is SGHAT and CDR2 FQDESV (reference sequence). The length of the CDR3 is 17 residues. The V gene lost 1 base and the J gene lost 1 base, with 16 bases spanning the gap. DNA for the CDR3: TGTGCCAGCAGCTTAGGGCCGGGTAGGTCGCTCCAAGAGACCCAGTACTTC. The encoded protein is CASSLGPGRSLQETQYF.

The chain employs TRBV30 and TRBJ2-1, with D maybe TRBD2 (6 bases). The germline V gene encodes CDR1 GTSNPN and CDR2 SVGIG (reference sequence). V shed 3 bases and J shed 9 bases, with 18 bases lying between them. The CDR3 is 14 residues long. The CDR3 here is CAWRGLAGRGEQFF. CDR3 DNA: TGTGCCTGGAGGGGACTTGCTGGTAGGGGTGAGCAGTTCTTC.

The chain employs TRBV6-5 and TRBJ1-5, with TRBD1 matching over 8 bases. This CDR3 spans 14 amino acids. The germline V gene encodes CDR1 MNHEY and CDR2 SVGAGI. V lost 5 bases and J lost 7; bases outside the gene matches: 7. The CDR3 loop is CASSRTGTGQPQHF. The CDR3 coding sequence is TGTGCCAGCAGTCGGACAGGGACGGGGCAGCCCCAGCATTTT.